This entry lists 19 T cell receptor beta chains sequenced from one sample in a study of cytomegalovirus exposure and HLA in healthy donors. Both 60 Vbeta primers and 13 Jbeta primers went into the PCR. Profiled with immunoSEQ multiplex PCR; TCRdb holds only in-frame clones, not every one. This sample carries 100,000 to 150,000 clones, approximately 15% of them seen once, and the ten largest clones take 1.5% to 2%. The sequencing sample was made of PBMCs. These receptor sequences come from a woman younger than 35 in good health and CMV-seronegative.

CDR3 sequence (DNA): TGTGCCAGCACCCGAAGCACTAGCGGGAACTACGAGCAGTACTTC. The encoded protein is CASTRSTSGNYEQYF. This chain links TRBV6-5 with TRBJ2-7; the match to TRBD2 covers 10 bases. The junction had 9 bases not matched to a gene; V was cut back by 7 bases and J by 3 bases. The length of the CDR3 is 15 residues. Germline V gives CDR1 MNHEY, CDR2 SVGAGI.

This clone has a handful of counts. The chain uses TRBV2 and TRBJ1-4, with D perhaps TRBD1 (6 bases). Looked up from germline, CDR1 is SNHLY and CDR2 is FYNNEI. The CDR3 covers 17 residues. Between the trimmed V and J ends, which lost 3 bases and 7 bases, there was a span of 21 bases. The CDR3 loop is CASSDTGRVSPREKLFF. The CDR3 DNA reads TGTGCCAGCAGTGATACAGGGCGGGTATCTCCTCGTGAAAAACTGTTTTTT.

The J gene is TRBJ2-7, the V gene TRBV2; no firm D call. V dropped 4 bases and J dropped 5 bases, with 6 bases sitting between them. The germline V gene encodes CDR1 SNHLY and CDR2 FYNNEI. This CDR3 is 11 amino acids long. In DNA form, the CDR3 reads TGTGCCAGCAGTGCTCTAAACGAGCAGTACTTC. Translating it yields CASSALNEQYF.

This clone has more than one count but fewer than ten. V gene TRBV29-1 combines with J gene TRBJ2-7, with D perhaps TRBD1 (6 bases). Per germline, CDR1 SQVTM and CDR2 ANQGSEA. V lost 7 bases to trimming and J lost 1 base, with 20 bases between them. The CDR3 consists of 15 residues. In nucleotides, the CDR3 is TGCAGCGCCCGGACCGGGACAACCTCGTCCTACGAGCAGTACTTC. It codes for CSARTGTTSSYEQYF.

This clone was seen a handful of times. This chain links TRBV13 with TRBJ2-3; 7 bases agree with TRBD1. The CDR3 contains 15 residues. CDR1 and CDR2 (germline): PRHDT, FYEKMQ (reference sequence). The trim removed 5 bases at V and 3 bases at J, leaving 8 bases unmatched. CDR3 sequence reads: CASSGRDSRTDTQYF. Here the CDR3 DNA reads TGTGCCAGCAGCGGCCGGGACAGCCGGACAGATACGCAGTATTTT.

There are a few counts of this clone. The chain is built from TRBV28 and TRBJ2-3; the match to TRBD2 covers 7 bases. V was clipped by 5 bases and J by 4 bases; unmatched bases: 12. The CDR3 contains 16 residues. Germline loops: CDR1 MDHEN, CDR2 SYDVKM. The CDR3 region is CASSPPTMGGADTQYF. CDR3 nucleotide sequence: TGTGCCAGCAGTCCCCCGACTATGGGGGGGGCAGATACGCAGTATTTT.

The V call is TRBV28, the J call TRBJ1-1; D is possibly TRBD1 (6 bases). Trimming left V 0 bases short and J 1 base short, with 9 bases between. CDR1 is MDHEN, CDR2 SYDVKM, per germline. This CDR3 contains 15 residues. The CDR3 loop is CASSLWAGENTEAFF. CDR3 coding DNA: TGTGCCAGCAGTTTATGGGCAGGGGAGAACACTGAAGCTTTCTTT. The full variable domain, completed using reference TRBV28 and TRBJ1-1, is DVKVTQSSRYLVKRTGEKVFLECVQDMDHENMFWYRQDPGLGLRLIYFSYDVKMKEKGDIPEGYSVSREKKERFSLILESASTNQTSMYLCASSLWAGENTEAFFGQGTRLTVV.

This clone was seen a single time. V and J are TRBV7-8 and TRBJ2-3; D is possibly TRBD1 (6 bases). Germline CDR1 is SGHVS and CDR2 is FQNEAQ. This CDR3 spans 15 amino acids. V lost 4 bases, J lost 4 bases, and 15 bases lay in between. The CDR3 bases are TGTGCCAGCAGCTCCTATAGGACAGAGGCAGATACGCAGTATTTT. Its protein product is CASSSYRTEADTQYF. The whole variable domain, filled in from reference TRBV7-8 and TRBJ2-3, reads GAGVSQSPRYKVAKRGQDVALRCDPISGHVSLFWYQQALGQGPEFLTYFQNEAQLDKSGLPSDRFFAERPEGSVSTLKIQRTQQEDSAVYLCASSSYRTEADTQYFGPGTRLTVL.

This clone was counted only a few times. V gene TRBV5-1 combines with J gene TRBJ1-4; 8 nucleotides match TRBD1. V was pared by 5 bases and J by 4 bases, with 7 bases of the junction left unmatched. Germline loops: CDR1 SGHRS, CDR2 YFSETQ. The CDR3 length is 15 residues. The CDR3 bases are TGCGCCAGCAGGCCAGGGACAGGCTTTAATGAAAAACTGTTTTTT. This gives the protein CASRPGTGFNEKLFF.

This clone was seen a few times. The CDR3, as DNA: TGTGCCAGCAGCTTAGAGGGCCGACAGGGGTTCTACGAGCAGTACTTC. Protein product: CASSLEGRQGFYEQYF. The rearrangement links TRBV7-2 to TRBJ2-7; TRBD1 aligns across 8 bases. CDR3 length: 16 residues. Trimming at V came to 1 base and at J to 3 bases, leaving 8 bases not matched to a gene. CDR1 and CDR2 (germline): SGHTA, FQGNSA.

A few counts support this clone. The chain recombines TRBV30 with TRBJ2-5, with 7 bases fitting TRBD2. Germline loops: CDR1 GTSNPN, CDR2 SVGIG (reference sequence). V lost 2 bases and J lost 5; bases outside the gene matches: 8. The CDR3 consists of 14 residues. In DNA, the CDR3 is TGTGCCTGGAGTAGGGCGAGCGGGGCTGAGACCCAGTACTTC. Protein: CAWSRASGAETQYF.

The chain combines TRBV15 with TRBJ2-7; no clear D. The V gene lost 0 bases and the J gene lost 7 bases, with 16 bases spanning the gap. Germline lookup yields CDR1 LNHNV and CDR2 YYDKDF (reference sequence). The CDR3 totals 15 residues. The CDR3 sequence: CATSRDFTVSREQYF. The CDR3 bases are TGTGCCACCAGCAGAGATTTCACGGTTTCGAGGGAGCAGTACTTC.

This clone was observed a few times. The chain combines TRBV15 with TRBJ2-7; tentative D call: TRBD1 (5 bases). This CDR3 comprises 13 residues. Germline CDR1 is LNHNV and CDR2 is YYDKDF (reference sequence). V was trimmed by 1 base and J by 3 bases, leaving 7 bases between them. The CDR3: CATSRGRVYEQYF. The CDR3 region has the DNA TGTGCCACCAGCAGAGGCAGGGTCTACGAGCAGTACTTC.

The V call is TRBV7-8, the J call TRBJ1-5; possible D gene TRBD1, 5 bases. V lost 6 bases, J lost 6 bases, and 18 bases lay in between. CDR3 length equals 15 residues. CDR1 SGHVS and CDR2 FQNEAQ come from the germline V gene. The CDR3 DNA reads TGTGCCAGCAGGCTAACGGGGGGGGAAGCTCAGCCCCAGCATTTT. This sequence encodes CASRLTGGEAQPQHF.

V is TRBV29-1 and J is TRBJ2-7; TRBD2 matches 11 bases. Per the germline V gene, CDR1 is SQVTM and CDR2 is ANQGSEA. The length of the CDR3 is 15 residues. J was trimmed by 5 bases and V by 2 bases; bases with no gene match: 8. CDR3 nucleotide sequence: TGCAGCGTTGAACGGGTACTAGCGGGAGCCCACGAGCAGTACTTC. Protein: CSVERVLAGAHEQYF.

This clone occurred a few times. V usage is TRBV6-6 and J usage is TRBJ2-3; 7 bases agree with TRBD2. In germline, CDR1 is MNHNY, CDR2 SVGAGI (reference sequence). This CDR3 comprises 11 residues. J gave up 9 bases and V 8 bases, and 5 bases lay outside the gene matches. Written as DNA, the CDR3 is TGTGCCAGCCGGGGGGAGGTAACGCAGTATTTT. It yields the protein CASRGEVTQYF.

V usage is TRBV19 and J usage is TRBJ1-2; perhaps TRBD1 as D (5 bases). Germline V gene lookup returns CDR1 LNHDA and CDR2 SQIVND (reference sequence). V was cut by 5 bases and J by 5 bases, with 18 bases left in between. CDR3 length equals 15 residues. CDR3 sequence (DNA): TGTGCCAGTAGTCGCGACAGCCTAGAGCGTTATGGCTACACCTTC. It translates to CASSRDSLERYGYTF.

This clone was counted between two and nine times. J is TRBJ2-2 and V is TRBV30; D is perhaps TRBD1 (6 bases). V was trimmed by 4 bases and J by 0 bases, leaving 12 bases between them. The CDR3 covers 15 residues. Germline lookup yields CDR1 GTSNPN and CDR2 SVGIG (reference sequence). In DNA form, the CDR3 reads TGTGCCTGGAAGCTGGGGACATCGAACACCGGGGAGCTGTTTTTT. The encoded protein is CAWKLGTSNTGELFF.

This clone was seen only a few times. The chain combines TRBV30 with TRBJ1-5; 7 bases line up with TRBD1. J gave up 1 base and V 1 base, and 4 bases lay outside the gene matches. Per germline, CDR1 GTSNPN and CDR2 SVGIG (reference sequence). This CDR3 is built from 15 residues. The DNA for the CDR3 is TGTGCCTGGAGTGGGGGACAGCTAAGCAATCAGCCCCAGCATTTT. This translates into CAWSGGQLSNQPQHF.